This TCR beta chain derives from a study of T cell repertoires in ileal Crohn's disease. For the study at large: Every patient was operated on for stricturing (roughly 61%) or penetrating (about 40%) complications. Thiopurines (about 10) or anti-TNF agents (approximately 19) were given postoperatively to about half.

On this clone itself: Its specificity is not known.

Whole-study findings and limits: Sorted CD8 T cells held more high-frequency clones than CD4.

Trimming cost V 1 base and J 7 bases; bases outside gene matches: 4. This CDR3 comprises 14 residues. The germline V gene has CDR1 SGHDT and CDR2 YYEEEE. Per sample, about 500 nanograms of biopsy DNA were TCRB immunosequenced. Here immunoSEQ multiplex PCR was the method, and the copy in TCRdb shows in-frame clones only, minus some. Of roughly 7,900 clones detected, 85% to 95% appear once; the ten largest clones hold 1.6%. Input material: ileal tissue. The receptor's source is an adult with Crohn's disease. The rearrangement joins TRBV5-6 to TRBJ1-2, with TRBD1 matching 10 bases. The CDR3 DNA follows: TGTGCCAGCAGCTTGAGGGACAGGGGTGGTGGCTACACCTTC. Encoded protein: CASSLRDRGGGYTF.